This passage covers 27 T cell receptor beta chains from one sample sequenced in a study of shared clonotypes between healthy human individuals. Repertoires were generated with immunoSEQ multiplex PCR, while TCRdb's copy carries only in-frame clones and drops some. Of roughly 500,000 clones in the sample, almost 97% were seen once. The material sequenced was naive CD4+ T cells sorted from blood. Stated subset: CD45RA+ positively selected. The receptors come from a woman in her twenties or thirties in good health.

Regarding this clone: In the same sample, other DNA sequences code for this CDR3. The CDR3 region has the DNA TGTGCCAGCAGTTTAGGGGGGCTTAGCAATCAGCCCCAGCATTTT. The encoded protein is CASSLGGLSNQPQHF. The J gene is TRBJ1-5, the V gene TRBV28; tentatively, D is TRBD1 (6 bases). Germline V CDR1 and CDR2: MDHEN, SYDVKM. This CDR3 comprises 15 residues. Between the trimmed V and J ends, which lost 2 bases and 0 bases, there was a span of 8 bases.

The chain employs TRBV19 and TRBJ1-2; D is unclear. This CDR3 is built from 12 residues. Germline V gene data show CDR1 as LNHDA and CDR2 as SQIVND (reference sequence). Deletions cut 6 bases from V and 7 bases from J, with 12 bases between. CDR3 amino acids: CASSYLDGGYTF. The CDR3 DNA sequence: TGTGCCAGTAGCTACCTTGACGGTGGCTACACCTTC.

Note on this clone: At one boundary the junction diverges from the germline segment, which might be a read error. The chain combines TRBV5-1 with TRBJ2-7, with 11 bases matching TRBD2. The germline CDR1 and CDR2 sequences are SGHRS and YFSETQ. The length of the CDR3 is 15 residues. CDR3 sequence reads: CASSPTSGSSDEQYF. CDR3 nucleotides: TGCGCCAGCAGCCCCACTAGCGGGAGCTCCGACGAGCAGTACTTC.

The chain's CDR3 is CASNREGGFTGELFF. CDR3 in DNA: TGTGCCAGTAACAGAGAGGGGGGTTTCACCGGGGAGCTGTTTTTT. The genes are TRBV19 and TRBJ2-2, with D perhaps TRBD1 or TRBD2 (6 bases each). Germline values: CDR1 LNHDA, CDR2 SQIVND (reference sequence). Deletions cut 7 bases from V and 4 bases from J, with 16 bases between. CDR3 length equals 15 residues.

V gene TRBV5-1 combines with J gene TRBJ2-5; tentative D call: TRBD1 (5 bases). Trimming cost V 3 bases and J 5 bases, with 14 bases left between them. Germline assignment: CDR1 SGHRS and CDR2 YFSETQ. CDR3 length equals 14 residues. This chain's CDR3 is CASSSLQGWETQYF. CDR3 in DNA: TGCGCCAGCAGCTCTTTGCAGGGTTGGGAGACCCAGTACTTC.

The V and J genes are TRBV7-2 and TRBJ1-1; 7 bases agree with TRBD1. CDR3 length: 15 residues. Per germline, CDR1 SGHTA and CDR2 FQGNSA. After removal of 5 bases from V and 2 bases from J, the junction contained 8 bases not matched to a gene. CDR3 sequence: CASSRGDRLNTEAFF. The CDR3 region has the DNA TGTGCCAGCAGCCGAGGGGACAGACTAAACACTGAAGCTTTCTTT.

The chain has TRBV2 and TRBJ1-1; 7 nucleotides align to TRBD1. Germline CDR1 SNHLY, CDR2 FYNNEI. The CDR3 loop spans 14 amino acids. V gave up 4 bases and J gave up 1 base; unmatched junction bases: 3. This CDR3 reads CASSGQGQNTEAFF. DNA for the CDR3: TGTGCCAGCAGTGGACAGGGCCAGAACACTGAAGCTTTCTTT.

J is TRBJ2-7 and V is TRBV20-1; weak D call: TRBD2 (5 bases). This CDR3 has 11 residues. Germline-derived CDR1 and CDR2 are DFQATT and SNEGSKA (reference sequence). Trimming left V 1 base short and J 5 bases short, with 6 bases between. The CDR3: CSARGGHEQYF. CDR3 in DNA: TGCAGTGCTAGAGGAGGGCACGAGCAGTACTTC.

The chain couples TRBV9 to TRBJ1-3, with 7 bases lining up with TRBD1. This CDR3 comprises 17 residues. Trimming took 2 bases from V and 0 from J; bases not matched to a gene: 8. CDR1 is SGDLS, CDR2 YYNGEE, per germline. The CDR3 DNA is TGTGCCAGCAGCGTTGCGCCAGGGGGTATCTCTGGAAACACCATATATTTT. Protein sequence: CASSVAPGGISGNTIYF.

This chain joins TRBV19 and TRBJ1-2; D perhaps matches TRBD1 (6 bases). Germline CDR1 LNHDA, CDR2 SQIVND (reference sequence). CDR3 length: 15 amino acids. Trimming took 7 bases from V and 3 from J, leaving 18 bases between them. The CDR3 sequence: CASTDFRGIHYGYTF. The CDR3 DNA sequence: TGTGCCAGTACCGACTTCAGGGGAATTCACTATGGCTACACCTTC.

V gene TRBV29-1 combines with J gene TRBJ2-7; the D gene is possibly TRBD2 (5 bases). The CDR3 extends over 13 amino acids. Germline assignment: CDR1 SQVTM and CDR2 ANQGSEA. Trimming left V 4 bases short and J 7 bases short, with 17 bases between. This CDR3 reads CSVVFPPLAEQYF. CDR3 bases: TGCAGCGTTGTTTTTCCTCCCTTAGCGGAGCAGTACTTC.

The rearrangement uses TRBV7-3 and TRBJ2-1, with D unresolved. V lost 4 bases to trimming and J lost 2 bases, with 18 bases between them. Germline values: CDR1 SGHTA, CDR2 FQGTGA. The CDR3 is 17 residues long. CDR3 amino acids: CASSYQAPGVAYNEQFF. The CDR3 nucleotides are TGTGCCAGCAGCTACCAAGCTCCCGGAGTAGCCTACAATGAGCAGTTCTTC.

DNA for the CDR3: TGTGCCAGCAGTTTGAGCGGGGACCCCTACGAGCAGTACTTC. It specifies CASSLSGDPYEQYF. The V gene is TRBV28, the J gene TRBJ2-5, with 7 bases aligning to TRBD2. Matching the DNA end better, TRBJ2-7 makes the J call doubtful. CDR3 size: 14 residues. Germline CDR1 reads MDHEN; CDR2 reads SYDVKM.

J is TRBJ2-1 and V is TRBV28; TRBD1 agrees at 7 bases. CDR3 size: 10 residues. After removal of 6 bases from V and 14 bases from J, the junction contained 4 bases not matched to a gene. The germline V gene encodes CDR1 MDHEN and CDR2 SYDVKM. CDR3 protein: CASSRGWKFF. In DNA, the CDR3 is TGTGCCAGCAGCAGGGGGTGGAAGTTCTTC.

V usage is TRBV19 and J usage is TRBJ1-5; no firm D call. The CDR3 consists of 13 residues. CDR1 is LNHDA, CDR2 SQIVND, per germline (reference sequence). The V and J ends lost 3 bases and 5 bases respectively, with 8 bases between them. The CDR3 reads CASSMGTYQPQHF. CDR3 nucleotide sequence: TGTGCCAGTAGTATGGGCACGTATCAGCCCCAGCATTTT.

The chain has TRBV5-1 and TRBJ2-7, with D tentatively TRBD2 (6 bases). Deletions cut 4 bases from V and 3 bases from J, with 14 bases between. This CDR3 is built from 14 residues. Germline-derived CDR1 and CDR2 are SGHRS and YFSETQ. The CDR3 DNA follows: TGCGCCAGCAGCCGGCGGGACTCTCTCTACGAGCAGTACTTC. As protein: CASSRRDSLYEQYF.

The gene calls are TRBV12-5 and TRBJ2-2; D gene uncertain. V shed 6 bases and J shed 4 bases, with 15 bases lying between them. CDR1 LGHNT and CDR2 FRNRAP come from the germline V gene. The length of the CDR3 is 15 residues. The CDR3, as DNA: TGTGCTAGTGGATTTTCTGAGACACCCACCGGGGAGCTGTTTTTT. Its translation: CASGFSETPTGELFF.

This chain connects TRBV14 to TRBJ2-2; a weak D match, TRBD2 (7 bases). V was clipped by 4 bases and J by 4 bases, with 19 bases between them. The germline V gene encodes CDR1 SGHDN and CDR2 FVKESK. The CDR3 runs to 17 residues. The CDR3 spells CASSPFRGGRGTGELFF. The CDR3 nucleotides are TGTGCCAGCAGCCCCTTTAGGGGGGGCCGGGGCACCGGGGAGCTGTTTTTT.

V usage is TRBV14 and J usage is TRBJ2-1; D not resolved. CDR3 size: 14 residues. Trimming stripped 3 bases from V and 0 bases from J, with 6 bases between. Per the germline V gene, CDR1 is SGHDN and CDR2 is FVKESK. For the CDR3, the DNA is TGTGCCAGCAGCCAGTCTAGCTCCTACAATGAGCAGTTCTTC. It translates to CASSQSSSYNEQFF.

This chain joins TRBV5-1 and TRBJ2-2; TRBD2 matches 7 bases. This CDR3 is built from 15 residues. V was clipped by 7 bases and J by 1 base; unmatched bases: 7. Germline V gene sequence: CDR1 SGHRS, CDR2 YFSETQ. This chain's CDR3 is CASGGPSGNTGELFF. Written as DNA, the CDR3 is TGCGCCAGCGGCGGTCCTAGCGGGAACACCGGGGAGCTGTTTTTT.

In its sample, this clone was seen once. The junction departs from germline at one end; a sequencing error may be responsible. The chain has TRBV19 and TRBJ1-2, with 8 bases aligning to TRBD1. Germline loops: CDR1 LNHDA, CDR2 SQIVND (reference sequence). CDR3 size: 12 residues. The CDR3 loop is CASLLRTGRLSF. The CDR3 coding sequence is TGTGCCAGTCTCCTACGGACAGGGCGCCTCTCCTTC.

V usage is TRBV13 and J usage is TRBJ2-1; D might be TRBD2 (6 bases). Germline V gives CDR1 PRHDT, CDR2 FYEKMQ (reference sequence). The CDR3 totals 12 residues. Between the trimmed V and J ends, which lost 5 bases and 4 bases, there was a span of 6 bases. The CDR3 loop reads CASSRGYNEQFF. The DNA of the CDR3 is TGTGCCAGCAGCCGGGGGTACAATGAGCAGTTCTTC.

The V gene is TRBV27, the J gene TRBJ1-1; 9 bases fit TRBD1. Germline V gene data show CDR1 as MNHEY and CDR2 as SMNVEV (reference sequence). After removal of 0 bases from V and 11 bases from J, the junction contained 10 bases not matched to a gene. The CDR3 has 15 residues. Here the CDR3 DNA reads TGTGCCAGCAGTTTATCAATCGGGACAGGGATTCGTGCTTTCTTT. This translates into CASSLSIGTGIRAFF.

This chain joins TRBV5-6 and TRBJ1-1; D unresolved. CDR3 length: 13 amino acids. Germline CDR1 is SGHDT and CDR2 is YYEEEE. Trimming stripped 0 bases from V and 3 bases from J, with 6 bases between. The CDR3 DNA follows: TGTGCCAGCAGCTTGGCCTCGGACACTGAAGCTTTCTTT. Its protein is CASSLASDTEAFF.

The V and J genes are TRBV5-6 and TRBJ2-3, with D unresolved. CDR1 is SGHDT and CDR2 is YYEEEE in the germline V gene. CDR3 length: 15 amino acids. Deletions cut 2 bases from V and 2 bases from J, with 12 bases between. In nucleotides, the CDR3 is TGTGCCAGCAGCTTTGGCTACCGAACCACAGATACGCAGTATTTT. This gives the protein CASSFGYRTTDTQYF. Supplemented by reference TRBV5-6 and TRBJ2-3, the full variable domain reads DAGVTQSPTHLIKTRGQQVTLRCSPKSGHDTVSWYQQALGQGPQFIFQYYEEEERQRGNFPDRFSGHQFPNYSSELNVNALLLGDSALYLCASSFGYRTTDTQYFGPGTRLTVL.

This clone showed up just once. The chain carries TRBV11-2 and TRBJ2-1, with D possibly matching TRBD2 (6 bases). The germline V gene encodes CDR1 SGHAT and CDR2 FQNNGV. The CDR3 is 16 residues long. V dropped 6 bases and J dropped 5 bases, with 20 bases sitting between them. The CDR3 here is CASRAPGWRGDNEQFF. The CDR3 DNA follows: TGTGCCAGCAGAGCCCCCGGTTGGCGGGGCGACAATGAGCAGTTCTTC.

The V gene is TRBV5-1, the J gene TRBJ1-3, with D perhaps matching TRBD1 (6 bases). Between the trimmed V and J ends, which lost 2 bases and 0 bases, there was a span of 12 bases. CDR1 and CDR2 (germline): SGHRS, YFSETQ. The length of the CDR3 is 16 residues. In nucleotides, the CDR3 is TGCGCCAGCAGCTTAGGACAGCCGAGCTCTGGAAACACCATATATTTT. Protein sequence: CASSLGQPSSGNTIYF. The variable domain in full, with the rest retrieved from reference TRBV5-1 and TRBJ1-3, is KAGVTQTPRYLIKTRGQQVTLSCSPISGHRSVSWYQQTPGQGLQFLFEYFSETQRNKGNFPGRFSGRQFSNSRSEMNVSTLELGDSALYLCASSLGQPSSGNTIYFGEGSWLTVV.